Listed below are T cell receptor beta chains from one sample, sequenced in a study of shared clonotypes between healthy human individuals. Clones were read by immunoSEQ multiplex PCR, and TCRdb kept only the in-frame ones, dropping some. The table records millions of clones, about 95% of them present only once. Sequencing was performed on naive CD8+ T cells sorted from blood. Receptors originate from a young man in good health. Each CDR3 is given with its conserved first and last residue. The D gene is left open where the match is weak.

18	TRBJ2-2	TRBV6-9	TRBD1	TGTGCCAGCAGTTGTCGCCGGGACAGGGGGGTCGGCACCGGGGAGCTGTTTTTT	CASSCRRDRGVGTGELFF
13	TRBJ2-7	TRBV28	NA	TGTGCCAGCACCCCCAGAGGGGTAGACGAGCAGTACTTC	CASTPRGVDEQYF
15	TRBJ1-2	TRBV6-5	NA	TGTGCCAGCAGCTTTAAAGAGGCCGGAGGGTATGGCTACACCTTC	CASSFKEAGGYGYTF
14	TRBJ2-6	TRBV6-5	NA	TGTGCCAGCAGTCAGGCATCTGGGGCCAACGTCCTGACTTTC	CASSQASGANVLTF
17	TRBJ1-4	TRBV28	TRBD1	TGTGCCAGCAGTTTCGGGCCGAGACAGGGGGACGATGAAAAACTGTTTTTT	CASSFGPRQGDDEKLFF
18	TRBJ2-3	TRBV7-9	TRBD2	TGTGCCAGCAGCTCCGGGACTAGCGGGGGGCTGGACACAGATACGCAGTATTTT	CASSSGTSGGLDTDTQYF
13	TRBJ1-1	TRBV7-9	NA	TGTGCCAGCAGCCAGGGAGCGAACACTGAAGCTTTCTTT	CASSQGANTEAFF
15	TRBJ2-1	TRBV2	TRBD2	TGTGCCAGCAGTGAAAGTAGCGGGGGGAATAATGAGCAGTTCTTC	CASSESSGGNNEQFF
15	TRBJ2-3	TRBV27	NA	TGTGCCAGCAGTTTCCTTAGCGAACGCACAGATACGCAGTATTTT	CASSFLSERTDTQYF
19	TRBJ2-1	TRBV7-9	TRBD2	TGTGCCAGCAGCTCCCCCGGGACTAGCGGGGGAAGCTCCTACAATGAGCAGTTCTTC	CASSSPGTSGGSSYNEQFF
12	TRBJ2-1	TRBV6-4	NA	TGTGCCAGCAGTGACTCGGGAGGTAGGCAGTTCTTC	CASSDSGGRQFF
13	TRBJ2-1	TRBV7-9	NA	TGTGCCAGCAGCTCGACTAGCTACAATGAGCAGTTCTTC	CASSSTSYNEQFF
13	TRBJ1-1	TRBV4-1	NA	TGCGCCAGCAGCCAAGAAGGGTGGGCTGAAGCTTTCTTT	CASSQEGWAEAFF